The rows below give T cell receptor beta chains drawn from one sample of a study of cytomegalovirus exposure and HLA in healthy donors. Data came from immunoSEQ multiplex PCR; TCRdb stores just in-frame clones and leaves some out. The sample holds 350,000 or so clones; roughly 90% are singletons and the top ten take 0.65% to 0.85%. Sequencing was performed on PBMCs. The receptors originated from a young woman in good health and CMV-seronegative. Each CDR3 is given with its conserved first and last residue. A D gene is named only where the DNA matches it firmly. Some rows have no size entry. The others give once, few or many, or a class for an expanded clone.

CDR3 DNA: TGTGCCAGCAGCTACGGACTAGCGGGGAGCACAGATACGCAGTATTTT
CDR3 protein: CASSYGLAGSTDTQYF
J gene: TRBJ2-3
D gene: TRBD2
V gene: TRBV7-2
clone size: -

CDR3 DNA: TGTGCCACCCGGACTAGCGGTGCCTACGAGCAGTACTTC
CDR3 protein: CATRTSGAYEQYF
J gene: TRBJ2-7
D gene: TRBD2
V gene: TRBV28
clone size: -

CDR3 DNA: TGTGCCAGCACCTTGGGTAGGGGGGGCTACGAGCAGTACTTC
CDR3 protein: CASTLGRGGYEQYF
J gene: TRBJ2-7
D gene: -
V gene: TRBV28
clone size: few

CDR3 DNA: TGTGCCAGCAGCTTAGGGCCGCCAACCCACGAGCAGTACTTC
CDR3 protein: CASSLGPPTHEQYF
J gene: TRBJ2-7
D gene: -
V gene: TRBV11-2
clone size: -

CDR3 DNA: TGTGCCAGCAGTTCCTGGACAGGGGACGAGCAGTACTTC
CDR3 protein: CASSSWTGDEQYF
J gene: TRBJ2-7
D gene: TRBD1
V gene: TRBV5-6
clone size: -

CDR3 DNA: TGCAGCGTTGGGACAGTAAGCAATCAGCCCCAGCATTTT
CDR3 protein: CSVGTVSNQPQHF
J gene: TRBJ1-5
D gene: -
V gene: TRBV29-1
clone size: -

CDR3 DNA: TGCGCCAGCAGCCAAGAGGGACTACTCTCGAGGGAGCAGTACTTC
CDR3 protein: CASSQEGLLSREQYF
J gene: TRBJ2-7
D gene: TRBD2
V gene: TRBV4-3
clone size: -

CDR3 DNA: TGTGCCAGCAACCCTGGGCAGGGGAACGAAAAACTGTTTTTT
CDR3 protein: CASNPGQGNEKLFF
J gene: TRBJ1-4
D gene: -
V gene: TRBV6-1
clone size: -

CDR3 DNA: TGTGCCAGCAGTTTAGCGTTCGAGACCCAGTACTTC
CDR3 protein: CASSLAFETQYF
J gene: TRBJ2-5
D gene: -
V gene: TRBV28
clone size: once

CDR3 DNA: TGTGCCAGCAGTGAATTCTCGACAACCGATAACTATGGCTACACCTTC
CDR3 protein: CASSEFSTTDNYGYTF
J gene: TRBJ1-2
D gene: -
V gene: TRBV25-1
clone size: -

CDR3 DNA: TGTGCCAGCAGTTTAATCGGGACTACCCCCTACGAGCAGTACTTC
CDR3 protein: CASSLIGTTPYEQYF
J gene: TRBJ2-7
D gene: TRBD2
V gene: TRBV27
clone size: -

CDR3 DNA: TGTGCCAGCAGCCCCGGGACAACGAACACCGGGGAGCTGTTTTTT
CDR3 protein: CASSPGTTNTGELFF
J gene: TRBJ2-2
D gene: -
V gene: TRBV7-6
clone size: -

CDR3 DNA: TGTGCCAGCAGCGTAAGTGGCGGGAGTATTAAAGATACGCAGTATTTT
CDR3 protein: CASSVSGGSIKDTQYF
J gene: TRBJ2-3
D gene: TRBD2
V gene: TRBV9
clone size: few

CDR3 DNA: TGTGCCAGCAGCCCGGGGACTAGCGGGAGATTAAACGAGCAGTACTTC
CDR3 protein: CASSPGTSGRLNEQYF
J gene: TRBJ2-7
D gene: TRBD2
V gene: TRBV7-9
clone size: -

CDR3 DNA: TGTGCCAGCAGTTACTCGGGGAGAGAAGCTTTCTTT
CDR3 protein: CASSYSGREAFF
J gene: TRBJ1-1
D gene: -
V gene: TRBV6-5
clone size: -

CDR3 DNA: TGTGCCTGGAGTGAGGGGCACCAAGAGACCCAGTACTTC
CDR3 protein: CAWSEGHQETQYF
J gene: TRBJ2-5
D gene: -
V gene: TRBV30
clone size: -

CDR3 DNA: TGTGCCAGCAGCTTAGATCGAAGCGGAAGGGGGAATGAGCAGTTCTTC
CDR3 protein: CASSLDRSGRGNEQFF
J gene: TRBJ2-1
D gene: -
V gene: TRBV11-3
clone size: few

CDR3 DNA: TGCAGCGTTTCCGGGACTAGCGGGAGTATCTCCTACAATGAGCAGTTCTTC
CDR3 protein: CSVSGTSGSISYNEQFF
J gene: TRBJ2-1
D gene: TRBD2
V gene: TRBV29-1
clone size: -

CDR3 DNA: TGTGCCAGCAGCCTACAGGAGAACACTGAAGCTTTCTTT
CDR3 protein: CASSLQENTEAFF
J gene: TRBJ1-1
D gene: -
V gene: TRBV11-3
clone size: -

CDR3 DNA: TGCGCCAGCAGCCAAGATAGGGGGACCCAGTACTTC
CDR3 protein: CASSQDRGTQYF
J gene: TRBJ2-5
D gene: -
V gene: TRBV4-1
clone size: -

CDR3 DNA: TGTGCCAGCAGCTTAAGCGGGGCGAACACCGGGGAGCTGTTTTTT
CDR3 protein: CASSLSGANTGELFF
J gene: TRBJ2-2
D gene: TRBD2
V gene: TRBV11-2
clone size: -

CDR3 DNA: TGTGCCAGCAGCCCCCGACTTGTTACTGGGAACACTGAAGCTTTCTTT
CDR3 protein: CASSPRLVTGNTEAFF
J gene: TRBJ1-1
D gene: -
V gene: TRBV7-3
clone size: -

CDR3 DNA: TGTGCCAGCAGCGTAGGGTTAGCGGGAGGAATAATAGACAATGAGCAGTTCTTC
CDR3 protein: CASSVGLAGGIIDNEQFF
J gene: TRBJ2-1
D gene: TRBD2
V gene: TRBV9
clone size: -

CDR3 DNA: TGTGCCAGTAGTTCGGGACAGGGGAGGAACGAGCAGTACTTC
CDR3 protein: CASSSGQGRNEQYF
J gene: TRBJ2-7
D gene: TRBD1
V gene: TRBV19
clone size: -

CDR3 DNA: TGTGCCAGCCGTGAGGCCTACGAGCAGTACTTC
CDR3 protein: CASREAYEQYF
J gene: TRBJ2-7
D gene: -
V gene: TRBV7-2
clone size: -

CDR3 DNA: TGTGCCAGCTCGCAGACCGAGGGGGGGAATCAGCCCCAGCATTTT
CDR3 protein: CASSQTEGGNQPQHF
J gene: TRBJ1-5
D gene: -
V gene: TRBV18
clone size: -

CDR3 DNA: TGTGCCAGCAGCTTGGAAGCGGGGCGGGACACTGAAGCTTTCTTT
CDR3 protein: CASSLEAGRDTEAFF
J gene: TRBJ1-1
D gene: -
V gene: TRBV5-4
clone size: once

CDR3 DNA: TGTGCCAGCAGTTACGGGACAGGGTTCTTCTCTGGGGCCAACGTCCTGACTTTC
CDR3 protein: CASSYGTGFFSGANVLTF
J gene: TRBJ2-6
D gene: TRBD1
V gene: TRBV5-4
clone size: -

CDR3 DNA: TGTGCCAGCAGTGAACCAAACAGCATATACGAGCAGTACTTC
CDR3 protein: CASSEPNSIYEQYF
J gene: TRBJ2-7
D gene: -
V gene: TRBV6-1
clone size: -

CDR3 DNA: TGCGCCAGCAGCTTGGAGGGAGGCACTACCGAGCAGTACTTC
CDR3 protein: CASSLEGGTTEQYF
J gene: TRBJ2-7
D gene: -
V gene: TRBV5-1
clone size: -

CDR3 DNA: TGTGCCAGCAGTTTAGTCCAGGGGGCTACAGACGAGCAGTACTTC
CDR3 protein: CASSLVQGATDEQYF
J gene: TRBJ2-7
D gene: TRBD1
V gene: TRBV28
clone size: -

CDR3 DNA: TGCGCCAGCAGCCTCCTAGCGGGAGGGGACACAGATACGCAGTATTTT
CDR3 protein: CASSLLAGGDTDTQYF
J gene: TRBJ2-3
D gene: TRBD2
V gene: TRBV5-1
clone size: -

CDR3 DNA: TGTGCCAGCAGCGCACTAGCGGAGGCTAGCACAGATACGCAGTATTTT
CDR3 protein: CASSALAEASTDTQYF
J gene: TRBJ2-3
D gene: TRBD2
V gene: TRBV7-9
clone size: -

CDR3 DNA: TGTGCCAGCAGTCTGAGGGACAGGATGACTAGCCCACATCTCTCCGGGGAGCTGTTTTTT
CDR3 protein: CASSLRDRMTSPHLSGELFF
J gene: TRBJ2-2
D gene: -
V gene: TRBV28
clone size: -

CDR3 DNA: TGTGCCAGCAGCTTACGGAGTAATCAGCCCCAGCATTTT
CDR3 protein: CASSLRSNQPQHF
J gene: TRBJ1-5
D gene: -
V gene: TRBV5-8
clone size: -

CDR3 DNA: TGTGCCAGCAGCGCTTCCCTAGCGGGAGTTACAGATACGCAGTATTTT
CDR3 protein: CASSASLAGVTDTQYF
J gene: TRBJ2-3
D gene: TRBD2
V gene: TRBV9
clone size: -

CDR3 DNA: TGTGCCAGCAGCTTGACGGTGACTAGCACAGATACGCAGTATTTT
CDR3 protein: CASSLTVTSTDTQYF
J gene: TRBJ2-3
D gene: -
V gene: TRBV7-2
clone size: once

CDR3 DNA: TGTGCCAGTAGTATGAGGGGGACCGGCCATCGGAACACTGAAGCTTTCTTT
CDR3 protein: CASSMRGTGHRNTEAFF
J gene: TRBJ1-1
D gene: -
V gene: TRBV19
clone size: -

CDR3 DNA: TGTGCCAGCAGTGAGACAGGGTTTATCGATACGCAGTATTTT
CDR3 protein: CASSETGFIDTQYF
J gene: TRBJ2-3
D gene: TRBD1
V gene: TRBV25-1
clone size: once

CDR3 DNA: TGTGCCAGCAGTTACCTTGGGACAGGGGAATATGGCTACACCTTC
CDR3 protein: CASSYLGTGEYGYTF
J gene: TRBJ1-2
D gene: TRBD1
V gene: TRBV2
clone size: -

CDR3 DNA: TGTGCCAGCAGTTTAATAAGCACAGATACGCAGTATTTT
CDR3 protein: CASSLISTDTQYF
J gene: TRBJ2-3
D gene: -
V gene: TRBV28
clone size: -

CDR3 DNA: TGTGCCACCCAGAGCGGGAGCTCCTACAATGAGCAGTTCTTC
CDR3 protein: CATQSGSSYNEQFF
J gene: TRBJ2-1
D gene: TRBD2
V gene: TRBV15
clone size: -

CDR3 DNA: TGTGCCAGCAGCGTAGGCCTAGCGGGGGGGCAAGAGACCCAGTACTTC
CDR3 protein: CASSVGLAGGQETQYF
J gene: TRBJ2-5
D gene: TRBD2
V gene: TRBV9
clone size: -

CDR3 DNA: TGTGCCAGCAGCGCCACTTATTCGGGTTCTGGAAACACCATATATTTT
CDR3 protein: CASSATYSGSGNTIYF
J gene: TRBJ1-3
D gene: -
V gene: TRBV9
clone size: -

CDR3 DNA: TGTGCCATCAGTGAAGGGGGAGACAGCAATCAGCCCCAGCATTTT
CDR3 protein: CAISEGGDSNQPQHF
J gene: TRBJ1-5
D gene: -
V gene: TRBV10-3
clone size: -

CDR3 DNA: TGCGCCAGCAGCAAGGACAGGGAAAGCGTGACCCAGTACTTC
CDR3 protein: CASSKDRESVTQYF
J gene: TRBJ2-5
D gene: TRBD1
V gene: TRBV4-3
clone size: -